This TCR beta chain is drawn from a study of long-term antiretroviral therapy in people with HIV. Overall study results and limits: Repertoires with HIV possessed tighter CDR3 length spans than those of controls. Subsequent to ART, diversity was augmented yet persisted below that of transplant donor controls. Information pertaining to ART adherence, viral resistance or therapeutic modifications was not obtained.

They ran version v3.0 of the immunoSEQ assay at survey level. The method was immunoSEQ multiplex PCR; TCRdb's version includes in-frame clones alone and lacks a portion of them. In the table there are 15,000 to 20,000 clones, about 95% of which are singletons. CDR3 length: 15 amino acids. In germline, CDR1 is KGHSH, CDR2 LQKENI. Trimming removed 3 bases at V and 7 bases at J, with 13 bases between. In regard to this clone: What it binds is unknown.

Every donor had one or more pre-ART and two or more post-ART PBMC samples. Source: unsorted PBMCs, taken 10 to 12 years after starting antiretroviral therapy. This chain links TRBV18 with TRBJ1-6; unclear D gene. The clonotype was recovered from a man aged 30-40 years with HIV. CDR3 in DNA: TGTGCCAGCTCACCCCTGGACGGTGGAAATTCACCCCTCCACTTT. The encoded protein is CASSPLDGGNSPLHF. The variable domain in full, with the rest retrieved from reference TRBV18 and TRBJ1-6, is NAGVMQNPRHLVRRRGQEARLRCSPMKGHSHVYWYRQLPEEGLKFMVYLQKENIIDESGMPKERFSAEFPKEGPSILRIQQVVRGDSAAYFCASSPLDGGNSPLHFGNGTRLTVT.